This T cell receptor (beta chain) stems from a study of blood T cell repertoires in COVID-19. Looking at the study overall: Samples representing acute and convalescent COVID-19 were sourced from the United States, Italy and Spain.

Trimming took 0 bases from V and 0 from J, leaving 3 bases between them. Germline CDR1 SGHDN, CDR2 FVKESK. The CDR3 has 14 amino acids. In Seattle, patients joined the study during active infection and were tracked longitudinally. The authors' processing: Reference gene primers were amplified, and this amplification served to estimate nucleated cell counts. Sequenced by immunoSEQ multiplex PCR; TCRdb stores in-frame clones only, minus some. V, J and clone size reflect that table, while D and trimming were determined from the DNA. The table has roughly 150,000 clones, around 90% seen once. The sequenced sample was peripheral blood. This chain connects TRBV14 to TRBJ1-3; D is uncertain. The sequence came from a woman of 80 years or more with COVID-19, enrolled during active disease. CDR3 residues: CASSQDLSGNTIYF. The CDR3 nucleotides are TGTGCCAGCAGCCAAGATCTCTCTGGAAACACCATATATTTT.